This paragraph covers one T cell receptor (beta chain) sequence. Antigen: not known. Each TCR beta library was made by quantitative 5'-RACE that incorporated molecular barcodes. TCRdb itself ran the 5' RACE reads through MiXCR, one entry per CDR3 protein. The sample holds under 300,000 distinct CDR3 sequences, roughly 18% seen once. This specimen comes from a study of CD8 T cells in ankylosing spondylitis. Whole-study results and caveats: Some motif variants had been reported before (in reactive arthritis synovial fluid and blood). Typical of ankylosing spondylitis blood, it appeared, was a TCR beta motif of roughly eight highly homologous variants. Significant enrichment of disease-linked clones was reportedly seen in matched ankylosing spondylitis synovial fluid.

The clonotype was recovered from a male donor with ankylosing spondylitis or in good health (not recorded which). Sequences were obtained from blood, either unsorted or a sorted T cell fraction (not recorded which).

The CDR3 here is CASNPTGTGVTGELFF. In nucleotides, the CDR3 is TGTGCCAGCAACCCGACCGGGACAGGGGTCACCGGGGAGCTGTTTTTT. The V gene is TRBV6-1, the J gene TRBJ2-2; 10 bases are shared with TRBD1. The CDR3 consists of 16 residues. CDR1 MNHNS and CDR2 SASEGT come from the germline V gene. The trim removed 7 bases at V and 4 bases at J, leaving 9 bases unmatched.